This entry describes one T cell receptor beta chain. What it recognizes is unknown. This entry is derived from a study of T-cell reconstitution after alpha-beta-depleted transplantation in children. General observations from the study: There were reportedly several hundred expanded graft clones from which alpha-beta T cells came about two months after transplant. One year after transplant, T-cell counts and diversity came mostly from newly produced T cells.

The V segment lost 5 bases and the J segment 8 bases; nucleotides outside the gene matches: 11. Germline-derived CDR1 and CDR2 are SGHTA and FQGNSA. The CDR3 length is 15 residues. During its preparation, the TCRbeta library received unique molecular identifiers. MiXCR, run by TCRdb on the PCR reads, gives a single entry per CDR3 protein. The sample has more than 90,000 distinct CDR3 sequences; over 9% are singletons. V usage is TRBV7-2 and J usage is TRBJ2-1; TRBD2 matches 8 bases. Sequences were derived from PBMCs, sampled before TCRalphabeta/CD19-depleted stem cell transplant. The TCR was taken from a boy between 2 and 10 years old with acute lymphoblastic leukemia, due to receive a stem cell transplant. The CDR3 DNA reads TGTGCCAGCAGCCTCACCGGGACTAGTGGTTATGAGCAGTTCTTC. It encodes CASSLTGTSGYEQFF. Filled out from reference TRBV7-2 and TRBJ2-1, the complete variable domain reads GAGVSQSPSNKVTEKGKDVELRCDPISGHTALYWYRQSLGQGLEFLIYFQGNSAPDKSGLPSDRFSAERTGGSVSTLTIQRTQQEDSAVYLCASSLTGTSGYEQFFGPGTRLTVL.